The 24 T cell receptor beta chains given below trace back to one sample, sequenced in a study of siplizumab effects on memory and regulatory T cells. Measured with immunoSEQ multiplex PCR; TCRdb has only the in-frame clones, and not every one. The data hold about 40,000 clones, with roughly 90% observed a single time. The sample was naive CD4+ T cells sorted from blood. These receptors were taken from a human donor in good health.

The chain employs TRBV5-6 and TRBJ2-5; a possible D gene is TRBD2 (7 bases). CDR1 and CDR2 (germline): SGHDT, YYEEEE. The CDR3 has 15 amino acids. The germline V and J ends were trimmed by 4 bases and 5 bases, with 18 bases remaining between them. Here the CDR3 DNA reads TGTGCCAGCAGCCTCATCCGGGGGGCCCTGGAGACCCAGTACTTC. Translated: CASSLIRGALETQYF.

The rearrangement joins TRBV13 to TRBJ2-1, with D unresolved. The CDR3 is 15 residues long. Trimming cost V 4 bases and J 3 bases, with 13 bases left between them. Germline assignment: CDR1 PRHDT and CDR2 FYEKMQ (reference sequence). CDR3 sequence: CASSSMSSHYNEQFF. As DNA, the CDR3 is TGTGCCAGCAGCTCCATGTCGAGCCACTACAATGAGCAGTTCTTC.

V is TRBV5-1 and J is TRBJ2-7, with D maybe TRBD2 (7 bases). V lost 4 bases, J lost 7 bases, and 21 bases lay in between. Germline CDR1 is SGHRS and CDR2 is YFSETQ. The CDR3 has 15 residues. This CDR3 is CASSPVGGQIEEQYF. DNA for the CDR3: TGCGCCAGCAGCCCCGTGGGGGGGCAGATAGAGGAGCAGTACTTC.

The rearrangement joins TRBV23-1 to TRBJ2-7, with TRBD1 as a possible D gene (6 bases). TRBV23-1 is flagged as an ORF with uncertain function. The germline V and J ends were trimmed by 2 bases and 2 bases, with 13 bases remaining between them. The CDR3 consists of 15 residues. DNA for the CDR3: TGCGCCAGCAGTCAACGACGGGACATAGCCTACGAGCAGTACTTC. Protein: CASSQRRDIAYEQYF.

V and J are TRBV4-1 and TRBJ2-2; 7 bases agree with TRBD2. Per the germline V gene, CDR1 is MGHRA and CDR2 is YSYEKL. This CDR3 has 16 amino acids. Trimming removed 4 bases from V and 3 bases from J; junction bases left unmatched: 8. The CDR3 reads CASSLNEREHTGELFF. In DNA form, the CDR3 reads TGCGCCAGCAGCCTAAACGAGCGGGAACACACCGGGGAGCTGTTTTTT.

The chain joins TRBV6-5 to TRBJ2-1, with D possibly being TRBD1 (6 bases). The ends were cut back, 6 bases at V and 5 bases at J, with 17 bases in the middle. This CDR3 is 15 amino acids long. Germline V CDR1 and CDR2: MNHEY, SVGAGI. As DNA, the CDR3 is TGTGCCAGCAGCCTACAGGGTTTTGTTGACAATGAGCAGTTCTTC. Translating it yields CASSLQGFVDNEQFF.

The chain combines TRBV6-5 with TRBJ1-3; D is unclear. The germline CDR1 and CDR2 sequences are MNHEY and SVGAGI. Trimming took 6 bases from V and 4 from J, leaving 16 bases between them. This CDR3 has 15 amino acids. In nucleotides, the CDR3 is TGTGCCAGCAGGGATACTGCAAACGCGGGAAACACCATATATTTT. This sequence encodes CASRDTANAGNTIYF.

The chain has TRBV29-1 and TRBJ2-7, with 9 bases identical to TRBD1. The J segment lost 4 bases and the V segment lost 2 bases, leaving 9 bases of the junction unmatched. The CDR3 loop spans 15 amino acids. Germline CDR1 is SQVTM and CDR2 is ANQGSEA. The CDR3 DNA sequence: TGCAGCGTTGAAACAATTCGGACAGGGGTTTACGAGCAGTACTTC. It encodes CSVETIRTGVYEQYF.

V usage is TRBV7-9 and J usage is TRBJ1-1, with a tentative D call TRBD1 (6 bases). Trimming cost V 2 bases and J 0 bases, with 10 bases left between them. The CDR3 extends over 15 amino acids. Germline CDR1 SEHNR, CDR2 FQNEAQ (reference sequence). CDR3 DNA sequence: TGTGCCAGCAGCTTATACGGGGGCTTGAACACTGAAGCTTTCTTT. Translation gives CASSLYGGLNTEAFF.

J is TRBJ1-1 and V is TRBV15; D ambiguous. V dropped 6 bases and J dropped 0 bases, with 11 bases sitting between them. The CDR3 has 14 residues. Germline V gene data show CDR1 as LNHNV and CDR2 as YYDKDF (reference sequence). CDR3: CATSPTTVNTEAFF. The CDR3 DNA sequence: TGTGCCACCAGTCCGACTACGGTGAACACTGAAGCTTTCTTT.

The genes are TRBV18 and TRBJ2-2, with 11 bases matching TRBD2. CDR1 KGHSH and CDR2 LQKENI come from the germline V gene. After removal of 4 bases from V and 4 bases from J, the junction contained 5 bases not matched to a gene. The CDR3 extends over 16 amino acids. CDR3 DNA: TGTGCCAGCTCACTTACTAGCGGGAGCCCCACCGGGGAGCTGTTTTTT. This sequence encodes CASSLTSGSPTGELFF.

V and J are TRBV10-3 and TRBJ2-3; 10 bases agree with TRBD1. The CDR3 extends over 14 amino acids. J lost 5 bases, V lost 6 bases, and 5 bases had no gene match. The V gene's germline CDR1 is ENHRY and CDR2 SYGVKD. DNA for the CDR3: TGTGCCATCAGGAGGGACAGGGGTGGAGATACGCAGTATTTT. Amino acid sequence: CAIRRDRGGDTQYF.

This rearrangement joins TRBV10-1 to TRBJ2-7; D unresolved. This CDR3 region has 13 residues. Germline-derived CDR1 and CDR2 are WNHNN and SYGVQD (reference sequence). Deletions cut 2 bases from V and 1 base from J, with 6 bases between. The CDR3 here is CASSEGRSYEQYF. The CDR3, as DNA: TGCGCCAGCAGTGAGGGCCGATCCTACGAGCAGTACTTC.

The rearrangement uses TRBV5-4 and TRBJ2-5; D gene uncertain. V lost 2 bases and J lost 5, with 13 bases in between. From germline, CDR1 is SGHNT and CDR2 YYREEE (reference sequence). This CDR3 is 14 amino acids long. CDR3 in amino acids: CASSFLGQEETQYF. Here the CDR3 DNA reads TGTGCCAGCAGCTTCTTAGGCCAAGAGGAGACCCAGTACTTC.

CDR3 bases: TGTGCCAGCGGCGGGACACCTAACTATGGCTACACCTTC. It specifies CASGGTPNYGYTF. J is TRBJ1-2 and V is TRBV2; possible D gene TRBD1, 6 bases. This CDR3 spans 13 amino acids. The germline V gene encodes CDR1 SNHLY and CDR2 FYNNEI. The V gene lost 8 bases and the J gene lost 0 bases, with 10 bases spanning the gap.

The chain joins TRBV7-2 to TRBJ2-2, with D possibly being TRBD1 or TRBD2 (5 bases each). In germline, CDR1 is SGHTA, CDR2 FQGNSA. V was trimmed by 5 bases and J by 2 bases, leaving 15 bases between them. This CDR3 has 16 residues. The CDR3 loop reads CASSPNPGPNTGELFF. The CDR3 DNA follows: TGTGCCAGCAGCCCGAATCCGGGACCAAACACCGGGGAGCTGTTTTTT.

The gene calls are TRBV18 and TRBJ1-1; 7 positions agree with TRBD1. Losses at the gene ends were 1 base for V and 4 bases for J; bases not matched to a gene: 3. From germline, CDR1 is KGHSH and CDR2 LQKENI. The length of the CDR3 is 14 residues. The CDR3 sequence is CASSPLQGGTEAFF. The CDR3 bases are TGTGCCAGCTCACCACTCCAGGGGGGCACTGAAGCTTTCTTT.

DNA of the CDR3: TGCGCCAGCAGCTTGCGAATTCTCTCCGGGACAGGGATCGAGACCCAGTACTTC. It is translated as CASSLRILSGTGIETQYF. The rearrangement links TRBV5-1 to TRBJ2-5; the match to TRBD1 covers 9 bases. Trimming removed 1 base from V and 5 bases from J; junction bases left unmatched: 15. Germline CDR1 is SGHRS and CDR2 is YFSETQ. The CDR3 sequence is 18 residues long. Variable domain in full (rest from reference TRBV5-1 and TRBJ2-5): KAGVTQTPRYLIKTRGQQVTLSCSPISGHRSVSWYQQTPGQGLQFLFEYFSETQRNKGNFPGRFSGRQFSNSRSEMNVSTLELGDSALYLCASSLRILSGTGIETQYFGPGTRLLVL.

The chain has TRBV27 and TRBJ1-1; unclear D gene. The CDR3 consists of 14 residues. Trimming left V 8 bases short and J 1 base short, with 14 bases between. Germline-derived CDR1 and CDR2 are MNHEY and SMNVEV (reference sequence). The CDR3 is CASGGKGGNTEAFF. DNA for the CDR3: TGTGCCAGCGGCGGGAAGGGTGGGAACACTGAAGCTTTCTTT.

The chain couples TRBV4-2 to TRBJ2-1, with 7 nucleotides matching TRBD1. This CDR3 is built from 14 residues. Losses at the gene ends were 6 bases for V and 2 bases for J; bases not matched to a gene: 4. Germline V lookup: CDR1 LGHNA, CDR2 YNFKEQ. The CDR3 here is CASRQGTTYNEQFF. CDR3 sequence (DNA): TGTGCCAGCAGACAGGGGACAACCTACAATGAGCAGTTCTTC.

The CDR3 bases are TGCGCCAGCAGCTCGGGGGGACGGGATCAGCCCCAGCATTTT. Protein: CASSSGGRDQPQHF. The chain recombines TRBV5-1 with TRBJ1-5; tentatively, D is TRBD1 (5 bases). V was clipped by 3 bases and J by 5 bases, with 12 bases between them. There are 14 residues in the CDR3. The germline V gene encodes CDR1 SGHRS and CDR2 YFSETQ.

The rearrangement uses TRBV7-3 and TRBJ2-6, with D tentatively TRBD2 (5 bases). The V gene's germline CDR1 is SGHTA and CDR2 FQGTGA. This CDR3 is built from 15 residues. Between the trimmed V and J ends, which lost 5 bases and 2 bases, there was a span of 10 bases. CDR3 nucleotides: TGTGCCAGCAGCCCCAACGGGGCTGGGGCCAACGTCCTGACTTTC. Translating it yields CASSPNGAGANVLTF.

V gene TRBV7-9 combines with J gene TRBJ1-1; 8 bases are a match to TRBD1. Trimming cost V 3 bases and J 6 bases; bases outside gene matches: 3. The CDR3 loop spans 13 amino acids. Germline V gene data show CDR1 as SEHNR and CDR2 as FQNEAQ (reference sequence). CDR3 loop: CASSFQGAPEAFF. Written as DNA, the CDR3 is TGTGCCAGCAGCTTTCAGGGGGCTCCTGAAGCTTTCTTT.

This chain joins TRBV6-1 and TRBJ2-7, with D possibly matching TRBD2 (6 bases). V lost 7 bases, J lost 6 bases, and 19 bases lay in between. Germline V gene lookup returns CDR1 MNHNS and CDR2 SASEGT. The CDR3 totals 14 residues. The DNA of the CDR3 is TGTGCCAGCACCGGAGGGAGTGCAGGGATCGAGCAGTACTTC. This sequence encodes CASTGGSAGIEQYF.